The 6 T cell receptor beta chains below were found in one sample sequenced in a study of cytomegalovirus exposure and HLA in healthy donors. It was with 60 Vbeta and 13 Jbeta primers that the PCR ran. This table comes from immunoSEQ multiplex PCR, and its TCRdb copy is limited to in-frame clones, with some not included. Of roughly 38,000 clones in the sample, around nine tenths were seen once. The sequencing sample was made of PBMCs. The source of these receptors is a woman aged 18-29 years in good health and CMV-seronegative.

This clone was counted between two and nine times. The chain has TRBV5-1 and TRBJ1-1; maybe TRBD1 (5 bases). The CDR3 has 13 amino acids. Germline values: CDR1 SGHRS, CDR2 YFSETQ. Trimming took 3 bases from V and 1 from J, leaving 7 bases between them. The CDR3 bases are TGCGCCAGCAGCTACGACAGGAACACTGAAGCTTTCTTT. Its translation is CASSYDRNTEAFF. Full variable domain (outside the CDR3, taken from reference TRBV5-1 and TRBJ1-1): KAGVTQTPRYLIKTRGQQVTLSCSPISGHRSVSWYQQTPGQGLQFLFEYFSETQRNKGNFPGRFSGRQFSNSRSEMNVSTLELGDSALYLCASSYDRNTEAFFGQGTRLTVV.

The CDR3 sequence: CASSPNTGELFF. CDR3 sequence (DNA): TGTGCCAGCAGTCCTAACACCGGGGAGCTGTTTTTT. This chain links TRBV28 with TRBJ2-2; no clear D. The CDR3 length is 12 residues. Trimming cost V 5 bases and J 2 bases, with 3 bases left between them. Germline CDR1 reads MDHEN; CDR2 reads SYDVKM.

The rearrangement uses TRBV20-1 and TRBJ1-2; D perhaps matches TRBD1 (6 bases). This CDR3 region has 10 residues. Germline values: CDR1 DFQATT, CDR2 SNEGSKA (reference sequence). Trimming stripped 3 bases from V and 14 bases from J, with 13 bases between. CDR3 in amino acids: CSASPSGVTF. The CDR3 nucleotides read TGCAGTGCTAGTCCCTCAGGGGTTACCTTC.

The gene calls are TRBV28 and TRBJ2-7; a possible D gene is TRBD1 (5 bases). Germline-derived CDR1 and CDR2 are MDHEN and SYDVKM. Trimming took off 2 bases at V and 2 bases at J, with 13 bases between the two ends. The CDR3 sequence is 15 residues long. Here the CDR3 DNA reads TGTGCCAGCAGTTTAACAGGCGGTGGGCCCTACGAGCAGTACTTC. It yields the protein CASSLTGGGPYEQYF.

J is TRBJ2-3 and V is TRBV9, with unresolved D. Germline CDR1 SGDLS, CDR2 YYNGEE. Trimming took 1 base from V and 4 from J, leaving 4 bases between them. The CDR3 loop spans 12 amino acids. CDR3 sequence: CASSVLADTQYF. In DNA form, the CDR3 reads TGTGCCAGCAGCGTACTAGCAGATACGCAGTATTTT.

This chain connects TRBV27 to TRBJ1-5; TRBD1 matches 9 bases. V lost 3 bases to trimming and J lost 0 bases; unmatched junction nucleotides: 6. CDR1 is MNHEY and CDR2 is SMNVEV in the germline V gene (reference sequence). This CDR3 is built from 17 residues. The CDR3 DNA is TGTGCCAGCAGTTTTTCCGGGACAGGGAATAGCAATCAGCCCCAGCATTTT. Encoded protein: CASSFSGTGNSNQPQHF.